The T cell receptor (beta chain) under discussion was sequenced for a study of blood T cell repertoires in COVID-19. Across the whole study: T cells, B-cell-depleted T cells, or PBMCs provided the cDNA or gDNA that served as material.

The V end was cut by 3 bases, the J end by 0 bases, with 14 bases between. Looked up from germline, CDR1 is LNHDA and CDR2 is SQIVND (reference sequence). CDR3 length equals 16 residues. Generated by immunoSEQ multiplex PCR, the TCRdb table keeps only in-frame clones and is missing some. The sample carries around 250,000 clones, approximately 90% recorded once. The TCR comes from a woman under 40 who had recovered from COVID-19. What was sequenced was PBMCs or T cells enriched from blood (not recorded which). This chain joins TRBV19 and TRBJ1-1; D perhaps matches TRBD1 (5 bases). The CDR3 sequence: CASSISTVSMNTEAFF. The CDR3 coding sequence is TGTGCCAGTAGTATTTCGACAGTATCAATGAACACTGAAGCTTTCTTT.